This T cell receptor (beta chain) was sequenced in a study of graft-versus-host responses after intestinal transplantation (dated by TCRdb to about 2021). As for the study more broadly: The transplants that recipients got were multivisceral, liver-intestinal, or isolated intestinal. The cohort enrolled 24 intestinal transplant recipients, one of whom was a retransplant, and a few patients without pretransplant specimens were excluded. Rather than going through the commercial service, samples from three later patients were sequenced in-house on an Illumina MiSeq and processed with MiXCR. Anti-thymocyte globulin induction was given to all recipients, followed by maintenance tacrolimus and steroids for 2 to 4 years. A peak of at least 4% donor T cells among recipient peripheral blood mononuclear cells was the definition used for donor T cell macrochimerism. To identify alloreactive clones, pre-transplant mixed lymphocyte reaction products were sequenced and then compared with unstimulated pre-transplant donor and recipient T cells. After intestinal transplantation, graft-versus-host and host-versus-graft alloreactive T cell clones in the graft, circulation and bone marrow were tracked using bulk TCR-beta CDR3 sequencing. What the study reported, not specific to this receptor: GvH clones were detected in recipient bone marrow, and some of these GvH clones were observed earlier in ileal mucosa or blood, consistent with an intestinal mucosal origin. High GvH to HvG T cell clonal ratios were observed in the allografts of patients with donor T cell macrochimerism. The conclusions were limited by the relatively low number and heterogeneity of the intestinal transplant patients. Peak levels of circulating GvH clones were associated with declines in HvG clones early after transplant.

About this clone itself: The clone's antigen remains unknown. No base qualities exist here, and no much larger clone lies one base off it.

Receptors were amplified or captured by the immunoSEQ multiplex PCR assay. Adaptive Biotechnologies carried out high-throughput TCR-beta CDR3 sequencing of genomic DNA for most patients. In the paper's pipeline: TCR sequencing data for roughly 17 patients were retrieved from Adaptive's ImmunoSEQ software; a few other patients were processed with MiXCR and VDJtools. Because the origin of CDR3 nucleotide sequences shared between donor and recipient could not be assigned, those sequences were removed. To count as alloreactive, a clone needed at least 2-fold expansion over unstimulated cells and a minimum CFSE-low frequency of 0.002% (template counts) or 0.001% (read counts). Clones detected in sequenced pre-transplant spleen, lymph node, or MLR CFSE-low populations of the donor or recipient were defined as mappable. Cumulative frequency of alloreactive clones was calculated as a percentage of all sequences weighted by copy number. The clones in this table, taken by TCRdb from immuneACCESS, are in-frame only. Not every clone is retained; where verified, under half of the shortfall comes from an unresolved V gene, and the cause of the rest is unknown. V, J and clone size reflect that table, while D and trimming were determined from the DNA. Here the sample has about a thousand clones; 85% to 95% occur a single time. Jointly, the top ten make up roughly 4.2% of the sample.

Blood samples were collected up to 4 times in the first month after transplant and then at least monthly when available. From the cysteine up to the phenylalanine, the CDR3 has a length of 15 residues. The retained sequence is limited to the CDR3, 45 bases, with the frame set at the first base. Per the germline V gene, KGHSH is the CDR1 and LQKENI is the CDR2. The germline ends are 16 bases apart after V is trimmed by 3 bases and J by 5 bases. The sample consisted of PBMCs, taken 9 days after transplant. Recombination joined TRBV18 with TRBJ2-5; no D gene can be assigned with confidence. The receptor comes from a human patient who received an intestinal transplant, so some T cells may come from the graft donor. The nucleotide sequence is given as TGTGCCAGCTCACCGCCGGGCTGGGCCTTTGAGACCCAGTACTTC. This sequence encodes CASSPPGWAFETQYF.